This TCR beta chain is drawn from a study of blood T cells in healthy people across ages. The authors ran a second PCR of roughly 6 to 12 cycles using a sample-barcoded 5' primer and a J-beta primer mix. A template-switch adaptor containing 12 random nucleotides labeled each cDNA molecule. In TCRdb, the 5' RACE reads were re-called with MiXCR into one record per CDR3 protein. The data hold some 690,000 distinct CDR3 sequences, with over 20% observed a single time. Concerning this clonotype: Its matching antigen is unknown.

V was pared by 3 bases and J by 7 bases, with 6 bases of the junction left unmatched. Germline assignment: CDR1 KGHSH and CDR2 LQKENI. There are 15 residues in the CDR3. Study-level results: CMV status of donors was not determined, possibly confounding expanded clonotype changes. PBMCs went unsorted, and a conclusive naive versus antigen-experienced comparison was therefore prevented.

The sequence was collected from a man between 65 and 85 years old in good health. This chain joins TRBV18 and TRBJ2-1; 10 bases agree with TRBD2. The sequenced material came from blood. CDR3 in amino acids: CASSPGTSVQNEQFF. The CDR3 DNA is TGTGCCAGCTCACCGGGGACTAGCGTACAGAATGAGCAGTTCTTC.